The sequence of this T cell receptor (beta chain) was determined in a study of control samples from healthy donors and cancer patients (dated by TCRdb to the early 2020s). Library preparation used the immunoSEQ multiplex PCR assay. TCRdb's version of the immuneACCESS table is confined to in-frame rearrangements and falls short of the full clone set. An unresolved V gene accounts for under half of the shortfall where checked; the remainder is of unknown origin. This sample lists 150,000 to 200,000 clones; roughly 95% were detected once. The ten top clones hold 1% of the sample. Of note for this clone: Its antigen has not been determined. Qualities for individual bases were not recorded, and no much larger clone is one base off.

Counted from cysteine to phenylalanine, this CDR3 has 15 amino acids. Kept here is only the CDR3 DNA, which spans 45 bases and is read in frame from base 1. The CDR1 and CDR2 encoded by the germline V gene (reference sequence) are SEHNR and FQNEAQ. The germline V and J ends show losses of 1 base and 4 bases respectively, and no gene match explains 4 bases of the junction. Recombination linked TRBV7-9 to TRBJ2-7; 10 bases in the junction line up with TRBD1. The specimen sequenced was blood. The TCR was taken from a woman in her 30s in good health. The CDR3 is CASSLGPGQGYEQYF. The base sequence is TGTGCCAGCAGCTTAGGCCCGGGACAGGGGTACGAGCAGTACTTC.